The rows below give T cell receptor beta chains drawn from one sample of a study of T cell repertoires in cytomegalovirus infection. TCRdb recomputed calls from the reads with MiXCR, one row per CDR3 protein. The sample contains about 130,000 distinct CDR3 sequences, about 10% of which appear only once. The sample taken for sequencing was PBMCs. These receptor sequences come from a human donor in good health (CMV status not recorded). Some clones in this sample may be carry-over from other donors' samples. Both conserved end residues are part of each CDR3. Each record gives: CDR3 protein, CDR3 DNA, D gene, J gene, clone size, V gene. The D gene is left open where the match is weak. The size entry is marked missing in some rows and otherwise reads once, few, many or a size class.

CDR3 protein: CASTHTRNTEAFF
CDR3 DNA: TGTGCCAGCACCCATACACGGAACACTGAAGCTTTCTTT
D gene: .
J gene: TRBJ1-1
clone size: many
V gene: TRBV11-2

CDR3 protein: CASSQGGGGNQPQHF
CDR3 DNA: TGTGCCAGCAGCCAAGGAGGCGGGGGCAATCAGCCCCAGCATTTT
D gene: .
J gene: TRBJ1-5
clone size: .
V gene: TRBV3-1

CDR3 protein: CASSYSYGNTEAFF
CDR3 DNA: TGTGCCAGCAGTTACTCTTACGGGAACACTGAAGCTTTCTTT
D gene: .
J gene: TRBJ1-1
clone size: .
V gene: TRBV6-8

CDR3 protein: CASSESGRGYGYTF
CDR3 DNA: TGTGCCAGCAGTGAATCAGGGAGAGGCTATGGCTACACCTTC
D gene: .
J gene: TRBJ1-2
clone size: many
V gene: TRBV25-1

CDR3 protein: CASKRGQNTGELFF
CDR3 DNA: TGTGCCAGCAAAAGAGGACAGAACACCGGGGAGCTGTTTTTT
D gene: .
J gene: TRBJ2-2
clone size: many
V gene: TRBV6-4

CDR3 protein: CASSPLGGSDEQFF
CDR3 DNA: TGTGCCAGCAGCCCGCTGGGGGGCAGCGATGAGCAGTTCTTC
D gene: .
J gene: TRBJ2-1
clone size: many
V gene: TRBV5-4

CDR3 protein: CASSSGPRVSSNQPQHF
CDR3 DNA: TGTGCCAGTAGTTCCGGCCCGAGAGTTAGTAGCAATCAGCCCCAGCATTTT
D gene: .
J gene: TRBJ1-5
clone size: many
V gene: TRBV19

CDR3 protein: CASSLFVNTEAFF
CDR3 DNA: TGTGCCAGCAGCTTGTTTGTGAACACTGAAGCTTTCTTT
D gene: .
J gene: TRBJ1-1
clone size: many
V gene: TRBV5-5

CDR3 protein: CASSEWNTGELFF
CDR3 DNA: TGTGCCAGCAGTGAGTGGAACACCGGGGAGCTGTTTTTT
D gene: .
J gene: TRBJ2-2
clone size: .
V gene: TRBV2

CDR3 protein: CASSFPPSSGGSTDTQYF
CDR3 DNA: TGTGCCAGCAGTTTCCCCCCCTCTAGCGGGGGTAGCACAGATACGCAGTATTTT
D gene: TRBD2
J gene: TRBJ2-3
clone size: many
V gene: TRBV28

CDR3 protein: CSASHRPPGNEQFF
CDR3 DNA: TGCAGTGCTTCCCACAGGCCGCCCGGGAATGAGCAGTTCTTC
D gene: .
J gene: TRBJ2-1
clone size: many
V gene: TRBV20-1

CDR3 protein: CSASLGGRGPSQPQHF
CDR3 DNA: TGCAGTGCTAGTCTCGGGGGCAGGGGGCCTAGTCAGCCCCAGCATTTT
D gene: TRBD1
J gene: TRBJ1-5
clone size: .
V gene: TRBV20-1

CDR3 protein: CASSLIARRDSSNGELFF
CDR3 DNA: TGTGCCAGCAGCTTAATCGCGCGCCGTGACAGTTCGAACGGGGAGCTGTTTTTT
D gene: .
J gene: TRBJ2-2
clone size: many
V gene: TRBV7-8

CDR3 protein: CAISEPIKYYGYTF
CDR3 DNA: TGTGCCATCAGTGAGCCGATAAAGTACTATGGCTACACCTTC
D gene: .
J gene: TRBJ1-2
clone size: .
V gene: TRBV10-3

CDR3 protein: CASSSGDQVLAEAFF
CDR3 DNA: TGTGCCAGCAGCTCCGGTGACCAGGTGTTGGCTGAAGCTTTCTTT
D gene: .
J gene: TRBJ1-1
clone size: .
V gene: TRBV28

CDR3 protein: CASKGGYATPQETQYF
CDR3 DNA: TGTGCCAGTAAGGGAGGATATGCTACCCCCCAAGAGACCCAGTACTTC
D gene: .
J gene: TRBJ2-5
clone size: few
V gene: TRBV19

CDR3 protein: CASSVGQVTTGELFF
CDR3 DNA: TGTGCCAGCAGCGTAGGTCAGGTAACCACCGGGGAGCTGTTTTTT
D gene: .
J gene: TRBJ2-2
clone size: many
V gene: TRBV9

CDR3 protein: CSVAVHTEAFF
CDR3 DNA: TGCAGCGTTGCAGTGCACACTGAAGCTTTCTTT
D gene: .
J gene: TRBJ1-1
clone size: .
V gene: TRBV29-1

CDR3 protein: CASSQGRNSNQPQHF
CDR3 DNA: TGTGCCAGCAGCCAAGGACGGAATAGCAATCAGCCCCAGCATTTT
D gene: .
J gene: TRBJ1-5
clone size: .
V gene: TRBV3-1

CDR3 protein: CASRKIQGGQPQHF
CDR3 DNA: TGTGCCAGCAGGAAAATACAGGGCGGACAGCCCCAGCATTTT
D gene: .
J gene: TRBJ1-5
clone size: many
V gene: TRBV6-5

CDR3 protein: CSARVPRTSGTYNEQFF
CDR3 DNA: TGCAGTGCTAGGGTCCCGCGGACTAGCGGGACCTACAATGAGCAGTTCTTC
D gene: TRBD2
J gene: TRBJ2-1
clone size: .
V gene: TRBV20-1

CDR3 protein: CASSQGEGAGALGELFF
CDR3 DNA: TGTGCCAGCAGCCAAGGGGAGGGAGCGGGGGCCCTCGGGGAGCTGTTTTTT
D gene: TRBD2
J gene: TRBJ2-2
clone size: many
V gene: TRBV4-2